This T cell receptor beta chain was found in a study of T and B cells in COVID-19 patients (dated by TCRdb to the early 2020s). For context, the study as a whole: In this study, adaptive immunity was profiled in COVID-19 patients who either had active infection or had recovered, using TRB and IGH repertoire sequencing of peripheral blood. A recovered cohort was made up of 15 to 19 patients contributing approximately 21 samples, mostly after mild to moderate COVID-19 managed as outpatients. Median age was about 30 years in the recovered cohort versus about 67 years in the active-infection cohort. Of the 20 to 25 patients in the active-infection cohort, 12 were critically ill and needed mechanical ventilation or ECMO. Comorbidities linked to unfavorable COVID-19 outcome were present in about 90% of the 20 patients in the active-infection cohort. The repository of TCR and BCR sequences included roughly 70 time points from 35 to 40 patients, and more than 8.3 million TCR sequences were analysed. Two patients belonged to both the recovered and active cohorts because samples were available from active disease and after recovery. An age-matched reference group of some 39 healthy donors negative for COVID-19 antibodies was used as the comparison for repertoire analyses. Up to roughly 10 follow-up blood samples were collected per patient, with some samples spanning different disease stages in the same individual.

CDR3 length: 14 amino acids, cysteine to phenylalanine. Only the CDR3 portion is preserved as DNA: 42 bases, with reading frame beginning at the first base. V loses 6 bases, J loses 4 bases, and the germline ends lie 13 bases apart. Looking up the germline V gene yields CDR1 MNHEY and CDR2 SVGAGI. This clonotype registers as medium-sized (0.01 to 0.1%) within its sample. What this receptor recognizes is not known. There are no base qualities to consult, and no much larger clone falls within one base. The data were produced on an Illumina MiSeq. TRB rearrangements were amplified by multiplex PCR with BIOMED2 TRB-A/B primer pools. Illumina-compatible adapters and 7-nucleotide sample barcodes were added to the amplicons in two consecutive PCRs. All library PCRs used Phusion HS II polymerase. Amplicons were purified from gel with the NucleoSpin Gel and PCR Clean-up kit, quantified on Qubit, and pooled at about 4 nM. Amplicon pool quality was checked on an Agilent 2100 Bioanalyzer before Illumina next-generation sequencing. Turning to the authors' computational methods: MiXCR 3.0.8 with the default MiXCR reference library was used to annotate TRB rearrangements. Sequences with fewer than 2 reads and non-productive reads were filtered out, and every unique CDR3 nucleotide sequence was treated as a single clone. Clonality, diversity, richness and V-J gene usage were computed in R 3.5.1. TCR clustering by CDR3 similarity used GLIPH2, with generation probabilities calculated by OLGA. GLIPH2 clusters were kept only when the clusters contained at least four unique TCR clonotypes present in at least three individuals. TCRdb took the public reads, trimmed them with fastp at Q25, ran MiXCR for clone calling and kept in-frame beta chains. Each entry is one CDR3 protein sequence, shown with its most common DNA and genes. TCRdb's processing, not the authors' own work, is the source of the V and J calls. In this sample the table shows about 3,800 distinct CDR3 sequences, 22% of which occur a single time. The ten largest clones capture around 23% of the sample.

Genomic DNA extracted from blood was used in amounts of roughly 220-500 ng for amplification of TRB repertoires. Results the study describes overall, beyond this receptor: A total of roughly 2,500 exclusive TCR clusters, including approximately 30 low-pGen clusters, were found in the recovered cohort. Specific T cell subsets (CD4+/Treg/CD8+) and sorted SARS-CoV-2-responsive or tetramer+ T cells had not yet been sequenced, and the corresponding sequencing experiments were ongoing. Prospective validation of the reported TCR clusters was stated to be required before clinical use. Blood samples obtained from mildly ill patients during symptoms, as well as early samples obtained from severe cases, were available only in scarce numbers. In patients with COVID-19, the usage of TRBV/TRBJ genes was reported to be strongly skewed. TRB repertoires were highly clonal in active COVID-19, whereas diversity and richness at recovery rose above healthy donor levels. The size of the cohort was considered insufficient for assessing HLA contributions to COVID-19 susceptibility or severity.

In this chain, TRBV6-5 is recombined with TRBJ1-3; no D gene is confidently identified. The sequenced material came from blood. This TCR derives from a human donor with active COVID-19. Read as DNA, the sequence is TGTGCCAGCAGCACACCGGGAGCCGGAAACACCATATATTTT. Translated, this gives CASSTPGAGNTIYF.